This T cell receptor beta chain comes out of a study of cytomegalovirus exposure and HLA in healthy donors. Primers included in the PCR were 60 Vbeta and 13 Jbeta primers. Repertoires were generated with immunoSEQ multiplex PCR, while TCRdb's copy carries only in-frame clones and drops some. The sample carries about 160,000 clones, 82% recorded once. General study findings and limits: The study had only CMV serostatus as immune exposure information. Most subjects' HLA-A and HLA-B alleles were reportedly predicted from TCR beta sequences. Likely technical artifact: a cluster of highly shared sequence variants. Later analysis identified about 18,000 TCR beta sequences associated with HLA alleles, using a false discovery rate threshold of 0.05.

Germline CDR1 and CDR2: MNHEY and SMNVEV (reference sequence). The ends lost 6 bases at V and 4 bases at J; junction bases unmatched: 10. The CDR3 is 16 amino acids. Comment on this clone: Its matching antigen is unknown.

The sample was PBMCs. The TCR originated in a girl under 18 in good health and CMV-seropositive. V usage is TRBV27 and J usage is TRBJ2-1; 9 bases map to TRBD2. DNA for the CDR3: TGTGCCAGCAGCCCCCCCGGGACTAGCCTGTACAATGAGCAGTTCTTC. As protein: CASSPPGTSLYNEQFF.